Presented here are 21 T cell receptor beta chains from one specimen sequenced in a study of tumor T cells in aggressive B-cell lymphoma. Profiling relied on immunoSEQ multiplex PCR, and the TCRdb table lists in-frame clones only, not all of them. The sample includes about 5,600 clones, over 70% of them seen just once. The specimen sequenced was tumor tissue. These receptors were collected from an adult with diffuse large B cell lymphoma.

This clone appeared once. The V gene is TRBV4-1, the J gene TRBJ2-1, with 9 bases matching TRBD2. CDR1 is MGHRA and CDR2 is YSYEKL in the germline V gene. V lost 5 bases and J lost 4; bases outside the gene matches: 3. The CDR3 loop spans 14 amino acids. The DNA of the CDR3 is TGCGCCAGCAGCTCACTAGCGGGTTACAATGAGCAGTTCTTC. Amino acid sequence: CASSSLAGYNEQFF.

Regarding this clone: One end of the junction does not line up with germline, which may come from a read error. The J gene is TRBJ2-6, the V gene TRBV6-1, with TRBD1 matching 12 bases. Germline CDR1 is MNHNS and CDR2 is SASEGT. The CDR3 covers 18 residues. The CDR3 sequence: CASSKAGQGAAGANVPTF. The CDR3 coding sequence is TGTGCCAGCAGTAAAGCGGGACAGGGGGCAGCTGGGGCCAACGTCCCGACTTTC.

V and J are TRBV7-9 and TRBJ1-1, with D perhaps TRBD1 (6 bases). With 5 bases removed from V and 1 base from J, the gap between germline ends came to 20 bases. The CDR3 consists of 17 residues. Germline CDR1 is SEHNR and CDR2 is FQNEAQ (reference sequence). The CDR3 sequence is CASSQTATGVGNTEAFF. The CDR3 nucleotides read TGTGCCAGCAGCCAAACGGCGACAGGCGTTGGGAACACTGAAGCTTTCTTT.

This chain uses TRBV25-1 with TRBJ2-2; no firm D call. Germline V gene lookup returns CDR1 MGHDK and CDR2 SYGVNS. This CDR3 region has 14 residues. Trimming pared 2 bases from V and 5 bases from J, leaving 9 bases between. CDR3 DNA: TGTGCCAGCAGTGAACTTACCCTAACCGGGGAGCTGTTTTTT. It is translated as CASSELTLTGELFF.

This clone turned up a few times. This rearrangement joins TRBV5-4 to TRBJ2-1; 12 bases agree with TRBD2. Trimming took 3 bases from V and 7 from J; bases not matched to a gene: 2. CDR3 length: 14 residues. The germline CDR1 and CDR2 sequences are SGHNT and YYREEE (reference sequence). The CDR3 DNA sequence: TGTGCCAGCAGCTCCCTAGCGGGAGGGAATGAGCAGTTCTTC. It is translated as CASSSLAGGNEQFF.

V is TRBV28 and J is TRBJ1-2; tentatively, D is TRBD1 (5 bases). The CDR3 contains 15 residues. Germline V gives CDR1 MDHEN, CDR2 SYDVKM. Trimming pared 5 bases from V and 2 bases from J, leaving 15 bases between. CDR3 sequence (DNA): TGTGCCAGCAGTCCCCAGAACAGGATAAACTATGGCTACACCTTC. Protein sequence: CASSPQNRINYGYTF.

The chain combines TRBV4-2 with TRBJ1-5; perhaps TRBD1 as D (5 bases). Trimming took 0 bases from V and 6 from J, leaving 12 bases between them. The germline V gene encodes CDR1 LGHNA and CDR2 YNFKEQ. There are 15 residues in the CDR3. The CDR3 DNA sequence: TGTGCCAGCAGCCAAGATATGGGGGAGGCTCAGCCCCAGCATTTT. The encoded protein is CASSQDMGEAQPQHF.

The CDR3 region is CASSRLGMGPRGNEQFF. CDR3 nucleotides: TGTGCCAGCAGCCGTCTGGGGATGGGCCCCAGGGGCAATGAGCAGTTCTTC. The chain carries TRBV14 and TRBJ2-1, with D maybe TRBD1 (6 bases). This CDR3 has 17 amino acids. V lost 4 bases and J lost 6, with 22 bases in between. Germline V lookup: CDR1 SGHDN, CDR2 FVKESK.

This clone was counted once. The chain carries TRBV4-1 and TRBJ2-3; TRBD2 agrees at 14 bases. Germline CDR1 reads MGHRA; CDR2 reads YSYEKL. With 3 bases clipped from V and 3 bases from J, the junction kept 11 bases outside the gene matches. The CDR3 has 19 residues. The CDR3 sequence is CASSQGPGTSGSKTDTQYF. The DNA of the CDR3 is TGCGCCAGCAGCCAGGGGCCCGGGACTAGCGGGAGTAAGACAGATACGCAGTATTTT.

The chain carries TRBV9 and TRBJ2-2, with D unresolved. Germline assignment: CDR1 SGDLS and CDR2 YYNGEE. V gave up 4 bases and J gave up 7 bases, with 11 bases separating them. There are 13 residues in the CDR3. The CDR3 DNA reads TGTGCCAGCAGCCCCAGGTCCTACGGGGAGCTGTTTTTT. Residues: CASSPRSYGELFF.

The gene calls are TRBV19 and TRBJ1-1; maybe TRBD1 (6 bases). V lost 5 bases and J lost 0, with 13 bases in between. Germline V CDR1 and CDR2: LNHDA, SQIVND (reference sequence). The CDR3 sequence is 15 residues long. For the CDR3, the DNA is TGTGCCAGTAGTCCTAGGACAGCAATGAACACTGAAGCTTTCTTT. Residues: CASSPRTAMNTEAFF.

This clone was seen only a few times. The chain combines TRBV5-1 with TRBJ2-7, with a possible D match to TRBD2 (6 bases). The germline V gene has CDR1 SGHRS and CDR2 YFSETQ. Trimming cost V 4 bases and J 4 bases, with 24 bases left between them. The CDR3 extends over 17 amino acids. The DNA of the CDR3 is TGCGCCAGCAGCCAAGGACCGTTCGGGACTTCTGATTACGAGCAGTACTTC. This encodes CASSQGPFGTSDYEQYF. Together with reference TRBV5-1 and TRBJ2-7, the CDR3 gives the full variable domain: KAGVTQTPRYLIKTRGQQVTLSCSPISGHRSVSWYQQTPGQGLQFLFEYFSETQRNKGNFPGRFSGRQFSNSRSEMNVSTLELGDSALYLCASSQGPFGTSDYEQYFGPGTRLTVT.

Written as DNA, the CDR3 is TGTGCCAGCTCGAGGGGGGGGGCGCGGAACTATGGCTACACCTTC. Translating it yields CASSRGGARNYGYTF. The chain combines TRBV6-5 with TRBJ1-2, with D possibly being TRBD1 (6 bases). CDR3 length equals 15 residues. V gave up 8 bases and J gave up 2 bases, with 18 bases separating them. Germline V gene data show CDR1 as MNHEY and CDR2 as SVGAGI.

About this clone itself: In the same sample, other DNA sequences code for this CDR3. The gene calls are TRBV11-2 and TRBJ1-1; D unclear. Germline V gives CDR1 SGHAT, CDR2 FQNNGV. The CDR3 extends over 13 amino acids. V was cut by 5 bases and J by 5 bases, with 12 bases left in between. Here the CDR3 reads CASSLSTNTEAFF. In DNA, the CDR3 is TGTGCCAGCAGCCTCAGTACGAATACTGAAGCTTTCTTT.

There are a few counts of this clone. V gene TRBV6-6 combines with J gene TRBJ1-5; D is ambiguous. In germline, CDR1 is MNHNY, CDR2 SVGAGI (reference sequence). The ends were cut back, 0 bases at V and 1 base at J, with 10 bases in the middle. This CDR3 comprises 16 residues. CDR3 amino acids: CASSYSTPGSNQPQHF. The DNA for the CDR3 is TGTGCCAGCAGTTACTCGACCCCGGGGAGCAATCAGCCCCAGCATTTT.

J is TRBJ1-1 and V is TRBV16; maybe TRBD1 (6 bases). The CDR3 has 17 residues. Trimming removed 2 bases at V and 1 base at J, with 17 bases between. The germline V gene has CDR1 KGHSY and CDR2 FQNENV. The CDR3 DNA follows: TGTGCCAGCAGCCAAGGTGGGGGGGCTAGGGCGAACACTGAAGCTTTCTTT. Its protein is CASSQGGGARANTEAFF. Full variable domain (outside the CDR3, taken from reference TRBV16 and TRBJ1-1): GEEVAQTPKHLVRGEGQKAKLYCAPIKGHSYVFWYQQVLKNEFKFLISFQNENVFDETGMPKERFSAKCLPNSPCSLEIQATKLEDSAVYFCASSQGGGARANTEAFFGQGTRLTVV.

This sequence joins TRBV7-2 and TRBJ1-1; the D gene is possibly TRBD1 (5 bases). The CDR3 extends over 14 amino acids. Germline V lookup: CDR1 SGHTA, CDR2 FQGNSA. V was cut by 1 base and J by 5 bases, with 11 bases left in between. The CDR3 DNA follows: TGTGCCAGCAGCTTAGACTTTAGGGGAACTGAAGCTTTCTTT. This translates into CASSLDFRGTEAFF.

V and J are TRBV29-1 and TRBJ2-1; TRBD2 might be the D (7 bases). Looked up from germline, CDR1 is SQVTM and CDR2 is ANQGSEA. The V and J ends lost 7 bases and 10 bases respectively, with 20 bases between them. The length of the CDR3 is 13 residues. Here the CDR3 reads CSALRGGPREQFF. The CDR3 DNA is TGCAGCGCCCTCAGGGGAGGGCCGAGGGAGCAGTTCTTC.

This chain links TRBV6-1 with TRBJ1-1; 7 bases agree with TRBD1. The germline V gene has CDR1 MNHNS and CDR2 SASEGT. After removal of 6 bases from V and 2 bases from J, the junction contained 3 bases not matched to a gene. The CDR3 is made up of 13 amino acids. CDR3: CASRGQHNTEAFF. The CDR3 DNA reads as TGTGCCAGCAGGGGACAGCACAACACTGAAGCTTTCTTT.

This CDR3 reads CASSIVLGGSYNEQFF. The DNA for the CDR3 is TGTGCCAGTAGTATAGTACTCGGGGGATCCTACAATGAGCAGTTCTTC. The chain has TRBV19 and TRBJ2-1; TRBD2 might be the D (6 bases). V was clipped by 1 base and J by 1 base, with 11 bases between them. There are 16 residues in the CDR3. CDR1 and CDR2 from the germline V gene are LNHDA and SQIVND (reference sequence).

This clone showed up just a few times. A read error may account for a junction end that differs from germline. The V gene is TRBV7-9, the J gene TRBJ2-7; D not resolved. CDR3 length: 11 residues. Germline V gene sequence: CDR1 SEHNR, CDR2 FQNEAQ (reference sequence). CDR3 coding DNA: TGTGCCAGCAGCTTATCCTCCGAGCAGTACTTC. It translates to CASSLSSEQYF.